The 8 T cell receptor beta chains below were found in one sample sequenced in a study of CD8 T cells in ankylosing spondylitis (dated 2017 in TCRdb). To prepare the library, 5' RACE was applied. The instrument given in TCRdb is Illumina HiSeq 2500. TCRdb handled the public reads itself, with Q25 trimming in fastp and clone calling in MiXCR, and kept productive beta chains. Under each unique CDR3 protein, matching rows form one entry showing the most common genes and DNA. The sample records under 150,000 distinct CDR3 sequences, 9.3% of which are singletons. The ten most abundant clones make up approximately 3.3% of the sample. The specimen sequenced was blood, either unsorted or a sorted T cell fraction (not recorded which). These receptors originate from a male donor with ankylosing spondylitis or in good health (not recorded which).

The rearrangement links TRBV2 to TRBJ1-5; the D gene is possibly TRBD1 (6 bases). V lost 5 bases, J lost 2 bases, and 10 bases lay in between. CDR1 is SNHLY, CDR2 FYNNEI, per germline. The CDR3 is 14 residues long. CDR3 sequence reads: CASSKQGGNQPQHF. Here the CDR3 DNA reads TGTGCCAGCAGTAAACAGGGCGGCAATCAGCCCCAGCATTTT.

This clonotype was observed at least ten times. CDR3 sequence: CSVSILARYNEQFF. The DNA for the CDR3 is TGCAGTGTCAGCATACTAGCGCGGTACAATGAGCAGTTCTTC. The rearrangement joins TRBV20-1 to TRBJ2-1; TRBD2 matches 7 bases. There are 14 residues in the CDR3. Germline lookup yields CDR1 DFQATT and CDR2 SNEGSKA (reference sequence). J was trimmed by 4 bases and V by 7 bases; bases with no gene match: 10.

In regard to this clonotype: It may be a read error: a sequence one base away is much more abundant. CDR3 DNA: TGCGCCAGCACCCAAGGAAAAGCGGTGGACACTGAAGCTTTCTTT. Its translation is CASTQGKAVDTEAFF. V and J are TRBV4-3 and TRBJ1-1, with D unresolved. Germline V gives CDR1 LGHNA, CDR2 YSLEER. There are 15 residues in the CDR3.

This clonotype was recorded many times. The chain combines TRBV20-1 with TRBJ2-7; 8 positions match TRBD2. The CDR3 covers 13 residues. V lost 3 bases, J lost 6 bases, and 7 bases stayed unmatched. Germline values: CDR1 DFQATT, CDR2 SNEGSKA (reference sequence). CDR3 coding DNA: TGCAGTGCTAGGGGCGAAGCGGGAGTCGAGCAGTACTTC. This encodes CSARGEAGVEQYF.

V is TRBV6-2 or TRBV6-3 and J is TRBJ2-7; TRBD1 might be the D (6 bases). Germline V gene data show CDR1 as MNHEY and CDR2 as SVGEGT. The V end was cut by 4 bases, the J end by 7 bases, with 14 bases between. CDR3 length equals 13 residues. CDR3 in DNA: TGTGCCAGCAGTTTCCGGGACACCCTGGAGCAGTACTTC. Translation: CASSFRDTLEQYF.

The table lists this clonotype with a few counts. The CDR3: CSALSGGSYNEQFF. The CDR3 bases are TGCAGTGCCCTCAGCGGGGGCTCCTACAATGAGCAGTTCTTC. The genes are TRBV20-1 and TRBJ2-1, with 8 bases identical to TRBD2. The CDR3 is 14 amino acids. Germline values: CDR1 DFQATT, CDR2 SNEGSKA (reference sequence). V dropped 6 bases and J dropped 0; count of bases not matched to a gene: 4.

The chain carries TRBV3-1 and TRBJ2-2, with TRBD1 matching 9 bases. The germline CDR1 and CDR2 sequences are LGHDT and YNNKEL (reference sequence). V trimming: 11 bases; J trimming: 3 bases; junction bases outside the gene matches: 19. CDR3 length: 18 residues. DNA of the CDR3: TGTGCCTTCAGCCCCGGGACAGGGAGTAGCGGTTACACCGGGGAGCTGTTTTTT. It encodes CAFSPGTGSSGYTGELFF.

This clonotype was recorded many times. This chain uses TRBV5-1 with TRBJ1-1; 7 nucleotides agree with TRBD1. Germline V lookup: CDR1 SGHRS, CDR2 YFSETQ. The CDR3 sequence is 14 residues long. With 3 bases clipped from V and 1 base from J, the junction kept 3 bases outside the gene matches. The CDR3, as DNA: TGCGCCAGCAGCTCCCACAGGGGGAACACTGAAGCTTTCTTT. It is translated as CASSSHRGNTEAFF.